This section outlines one TCR beta chain sequence together with its context. Its specificity is unknown. The data belong to a study of radiotherapy plus CTLA-4 blockade in lung cancer. Study-level information: Among all patients, about 19% showed objective responses, while roughly 30% had disease control.

The method was immunoSEQ multiplex PCR; TCRdb's version includes in-frame clones alone and lacks a portion of them. The sample shows approximately 60,000 clones, roughly 80% of them seen only once. V was clipped by 0 bases and J by 7 bases, with 13 bases between them. Germline V gives CDR1 LGHNA, CDR2 YSLEER. The CDR3 sequence is 15 residues long. Points from the study as a whole: Reported findings show early blood T cell clone dynamics, with interferon-beta, best predicted response. After radiotherapy and ipilimumab, tumor-derived clones expanded in peripheral blood.

Chemo-refractory metastatic non-small-cell lung cancer patients received focal radiation with ipilimumab CTLA-4 blockade. V gene TRBV4-3 combines with J gene TRBJ1-5; D gene ambiguous. The TCR sequence derives from a human donor with non-small cell lung cancer who had a complete response to radiotherapy plus ipilimumab. Here the sequenced sample was peripheral blood, taken from a patient treated with radiotherapy plus ipilimumab. As DNA, the CDR3 is TGCGCCAGCAGCCAAGATATCCAGCCCTACCAGCCCCAGCATTTT. Translating gives CASSQDIQPYQPQHF.